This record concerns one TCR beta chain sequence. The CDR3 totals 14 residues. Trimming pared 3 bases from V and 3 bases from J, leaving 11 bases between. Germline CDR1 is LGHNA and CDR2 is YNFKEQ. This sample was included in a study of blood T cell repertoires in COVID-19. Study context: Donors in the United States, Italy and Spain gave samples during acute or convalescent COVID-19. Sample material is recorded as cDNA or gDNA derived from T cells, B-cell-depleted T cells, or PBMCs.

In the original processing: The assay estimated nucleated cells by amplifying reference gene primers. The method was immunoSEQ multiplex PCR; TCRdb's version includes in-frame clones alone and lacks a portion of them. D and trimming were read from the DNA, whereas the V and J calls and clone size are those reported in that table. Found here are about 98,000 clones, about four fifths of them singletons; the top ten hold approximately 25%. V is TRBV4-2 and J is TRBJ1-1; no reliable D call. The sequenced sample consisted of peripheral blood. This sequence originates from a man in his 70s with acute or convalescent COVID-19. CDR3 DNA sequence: TGTGCCAGCAGCCAGGGCAGCTATTACACTGAAGCTTTCTTT. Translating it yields CASSQGSYYTEAFF.